The present T cell receptor (beta chain) was sequenced within a study of control samples from healthy donors and cancer patients. Germline-derived CDR1 and CDR2 are SGHAT and FQNNGV. The V gene lost 2 bases and the J gene lost 0 bases, with 13 bases spanning the gap. CDR3 length: 16 amino acids. Generated by immunoSEQ multiplex PCR, the TCRdb table keeps only in-frame clones and is missing some. The sample includes roughly 73,000 clones, roughly 84% of them seen just once. The rearrangement links TRBV11-2 to TRBJ2-5; D may be TRBD2 (6 bases). Sequencing used blood. This receptor was identified in a man aged 50 to 59 in good health. CDR3 region: CASSLMGGAYQETQYF. The DNA for the CDR3 is TGTGCCAGCAGCTTAATGGGGGGTGCCTACCAAGAGACCCAGTACTTC.